This T cell receptor beta chain originates from a study of metastatic and nonmetastatic thyroid tumors. Across the study: The authors compared repertoires across blood and tumor or nodule tissue from malignant and benign thyroid patients.

Germline values: CDR1 KGHDR, CDR2 SFDVKD. This CDR3 has 15 amino acids. Trimming cost V 2 bases and J 5 bases, with 14 bases left between them. This clone has ten or more counts. Its antigen remains unknown. Study-wide points: Significantly greater TCR beta diversity was reportedly found in malignant thyroid tumors than in benign nodules (in blood and tumor).

Before thyroid surgery, none of the patients had received any treatment. Source study methods: To classify distant metastasis in papillary thyroid cancer, a model was built from CDR3 differences across clinicopathological groups. TCRdb re-analyzed the PCR reads through MiXCR. None of the V and J calls come from the authors' own analysis; TCRdb made them. In the table there are 55,000 to 75,000 clones, around 18% of which are singletons. Sequenced: blood. The receptor was derived from a female donor with papillary thyroid cancer or a benign thyroid nodule (not recorded which). Some clones in this sample may be carry-over from other donors' samples. The rearrangement uses TRBV24-1 and TRBJ2-5; possibly TRBD2 for D (6 bases). CDR3 in amino acids: CATSDSEGGLETQYF. The DNA for the CDR3 is TGTGCCACCAGTGATTCCGAAGGAGGGCTGGAGACCCAGTACTTC.